Listed here are 19 T cell receptor beta chains from one sample, sequenced in a study of control samples from healthy donors and cancer patients. Libraries were prepared by immunoSEQ multiplex PCR; TCRdb keeps only in-frame clonotypes and omits some of them. Of 46,000 or so clones listed, approximately 94% are singletons. The sample taken for sequencing was PBMCs. The receptors shown here come from a man in his thirties or forties with colorectal cancer.

V is TRBV2 and J is TRBJ1-1, with D possibly matching TRBD1 (6 bases). Per the germline V gene, CDR1 is SNHLY and CDR2 is FYNNEI. This CDR3 comprises 14 residues. Trimming stripped 5 bases from V and 7 bases from J, with 17 bases between. DNA for the CDR3: TGTGCCAGCAGTACGAACAGGGCCCTGGTTGAAGCTTTCTTT. Its translation is CASSTNRALVEAFF.

The chain is built from TRBV15 and TRBJ2-1, with 9 bases aligning to TRBD2. Unmatched junction bases numbered 10, after V lost 1 base and J lost 9 bases. This CDR3 has 16 amino acids. Germline V lookup: CDR1 LNHNV, CDR2 YYDKDF (reference sequence). CDR3 loop: CATSRVVSGGQVEQFF. CDR3 bases: TGTGCCACCAGCAGAGTCGTCAGCGGGGGGCAGGTTGAGCAGTTCTTC.

V is TRBV19 and J is TRBJ2-6; unclear D gene. The V gene's germline CDR1 is LNHDA and CDR2 SQIVND (reference sequence). The CDR3 length is 21 residues. Trimming took off 7 bases at V and 2 bases at J, with 30 bases between the two ends. CDR3 in amino acids: CASKGTSRGPGSSPGANVLTF. For the CDR3, the DNA is TGTGCCAGTAAGGGTACTTCAAGAGGTCCAGGTTCCTCCCCTGGGGCCAACGTCCTGACTTTC.

The CDR3 is CASSPNPRSGTTVKNIQYF. CDR3 in DNA: TGTGCCAGCAGCCCTAATCCTCGTTCGGGGACTACAGTCAAAAACATTCAGTACTTC. The rearrangement uses TRBV7-2 and TRBJ2-4; TRBD2 aligns across 7 bases. The CDR3 consists of 19 residues. J was trimmed by 3 bases and V by 5 bases; bases with no gene match: 19. Looked up from germline, CDR1 is SGHTA and CDR2 is FQGNSA.

The gene calls are TRBV4-3 and TRBJ1-5; tentatively, D is TRBD1 (6 bases). V gave up 1 base and J gave up 2 bases, with 9 bases separating them. The CDR3 runs to 15 residues. The germline gives CDR1 LGHNA, CDR2 YSLEER. This CDR3 reads CASSQGGAGNQPQHF. Here the CDR3 DNA reads TGCGCCAGCAGCCAAGGGGGGGCAGGCAATCAGCCCCAGCATTTT.

Only one count was recorded for this clone. This sequence joins TRBV19 and TRBJ1-1; D is perhaps TRBD1 (6 bases). CDR1 and CDR2 (germline): LNHDA, SQIVND (reference sequence). CDR3 length: 15 amino acids. The V end was cut by 3 bases, the J end by 1 base, with 12 bases between. The CDR3 bases are TGTGCCAGTAGTATTGCGGGGGGCGGGAACACTGAAGCTTTCTTT. It translates to CASSIAGGGNTEAFF.

This chain joins TRBV30 and TRBJ1-2, with a tentative D call TRBD1 (5 bases). V was trimmed by 4 bases and J by 4 bases, leaving 13 bases between them. Per germline, CDR1 GTSNPN and CDR2 SVGIG (reference sequence). The CDR3 runs to 13 residues. The CDR3 reads CAWTETGAYGYTF. CDR3 bases: TGTGCCTGGACCGAAACAGGAGCCTATGGCTACACCTTC.

This clone came up once. The J gene is TRBJ1-5, the V gene TRBV24-1; D is unresolved. This CDR3 is 16 amino acids long. Germline values: CDR1 KGHDR, CDR2 SFDVKD. V was pared by 4 bases and J by 7 bases, with 19 bases between. The chain's CDR3 is CATSDHRIGVEQPQHF. CDR3 nucleotide sequence: TGTGCCACCAGTGACCATCGAATAGGTGTCGAACAGCCCCAGCATTTT.

V is TRBV7-2 and J is TRBJ1-1; tentative D call: TRBD1 (5 bases). Germline CDR1 reads SGHTA; CDR2 reads FQGNSA. This CDR3 comprises 15 residues. With 5 bases removed from V and 1 base from J, the gap between germline ends came to 14 bases. This CDR3 is CASSMGGYTNTEAFF. DNA for the CDR3: TGTGCCAGCAGCATGGGGGGATATACGAACACTGAAGCTTTCTTT. The full variable domain, with the rest looked up from reference TRBV7-2 and TRBJ1-1, is GAGVSQSPSNKVTEKGKDVELRCDPISGHTALYWYRQSLGQGLEFLIYFQGNSAPDKSGLPSDRFSAERTGGSVSTLTIQRTQQEDSAVYLCASSMGGYTNTEAFFGQGTRLTVV.

The CDR3 coding sequence is TGTGCCAGCAGCTGGTCTTCTGGGCAGTACAATTCACCCCTCCACTTT. Encoded protein: CASSWSSGQYNSPLHF. This chain uses TRBV12-1 with TRBJ1-6; TRBD1 is the table's D call, not checked against the DNA. TRBV12-1 is a recognized pseudogene. The CDR3 runs 16 residues.

V gene TRBV7-6 combines with J gene TRBJ2-5, with 10 bases that match TRBD1. The CDR3 runs 17 residues. V gave up 5 bases and J gave up 5 bases; unmatched junction bases: 14. Germline lookup yields CDR1 SGHVS and CDR2 FNYEAQ. The CDR3 DNA reads TGTGCCAGCAGCCCCGGTTGGGACAGGGGAACAGTTGAGACCCAGTACTTC. Translated: CASSPGWDRGTVETQYF. Full variable domain (rest looked up from reference TRBV7-6 and TRBJ2-5): GAGVSQSPRYKVTKRGQDVALRCDPISGHVSLYWYRQALGQGPEFLTYFNYEAQQDKSGLPNDRFSAERPEGSISTLTIQRTEQRDSAMYRCASSPGWDRGTVETQYFGPGTRLLVL.

The chain has TRBV30 and TRBJ2-3; TRBD2 matches 10 bases. With V trimmed by 0 bases and J by 0 bases, 3 bases remained unmatched. The CDR3 is 16 amino acids. Per germline, CDR1 GTSNPN and CDR2 SVGIG (reference sequence). The CDR3 region is CAWSVRSGGSTDTQYF. The DNA of the CDR3 is TGTGCCTGGAGTGTACGTAGCGGGGGGAGCACAGATACGCAGTATTTT.

The V call is TRBV7-9, the J call TRBJ1-5, with unresolved D. V shed 3 bases and J shed 2 bases, with 14 bases lying between them. This CDR3 has 16 amino acids. The germline V gene has CDR1 SEHNR and CDR2 FQNEAQ (reference sequence). The CDR3 protein is CASSLDTAFGNQPQHF. CDR3 nucleotides: TGTGCCAGCAGCTTGGATACAGCCTTCGGCAATCAGCCCCAGCATTTT.

The chain links TRBV5-1 to TRBJ2-3, with 8 bases that match TRBD2. The CDR3 is made up of 16 amino acids. V gave up 1 base and J gave up 0 bases; unmatched junction bases: 4. Germline CDR1 SGHRS, CDR2 YFSETQ. As DNA, the CDR3 is TGCGCCAGCAGCTTGAGCGGGGGCCCAAGCACAGATACGCAGTATTTT. Translated, it gives CASSLSGGPSTDTQYF.

In nucleotides, the CDR3 is TGTGCCAGCAGCACATGGGACAGGGGGGGTACCGGGGAGCTGTTTTTT. Translation gives CASSTWDRGGTGELFF. V usage is TRBV7-2 and J usage is TRBJ2-2; 11 bases align to TRBD1. The germline CDR1 and CDR2 sequences are SGHTA and FQGNSA. CDR3 length equals 16 residues. The junction had 7 bases not matched to a gene; V was cut back by 5 bases and J by 5 bases.

The V call is TRBV19, the J call TRBJ1-1; the D is unclear. Germline V CDR1 and CDR2: LNHDA, SQIVND (reference sequence). V was pared by 6 bases and J by 0 bases, with 20 bases between. CDR3 length equals 17 residues. CDR3 DNA: TGTGCCAGTAGACCCAAAGGGTGGGGATTAATGAACACTGAAGCTTTCTTT. The encoded protein is CASRPKGWGLMNTEAFF.

V and J are TRBV7-8 and TRBJ2-1, with TRBD1 matching over 8 bases. The CDR3 spans 12 residues. J was trimmed by 10 bases and V by 5 bases; bases with no gene match: 4. Germline-derived CDR1 and CDR2 are SGHVS and FQNEAQ. The CDR3, as DNA: TGTGCCAGCAGCCCACAGGGGGAGGAGCAGTTCTTC. This translates into CASSPQGEEQFF.

The V and J genes are TRBV29-1 and TRBJ2-7, with 9 bases lining up with TRBD1. The CDR3 is 14 residues long. Germline lookup yields CDR1 SQVTM and CDR2 ANQGSEA. With 1 base clipped from V and 2 bases from J, the junction kept 3 bases outside the gene matches. Here the CDR3 reads CSVEVRTGAYEQYF. CDR3 sequence (DNA): TGCAGCGTTGAAGTTCGGACAGGGGCCTACGAGCAGTACTTC.

This clone showed up just once. V and J are TRBV24-1 and TRBJ1-2; D remains unclear. The CDR3 consists of 15 residues. CDR1 and CDR2 (germline): KGHDR, SFDVKD. Deletions cut 3 bases from V and 2 bases from J, with 12 bases between. CDR3 DNA sequence: TGTGCCACCAGTGATCGCGGGTCTCCAAACTATGGCTACACCTTC. The encoded protein is CATSDRGSPNYGYTF.